This T cell receptor beta chain was captured by sequencing in a study of blood T cell repertoires in COVID-19. In the study overall: Sources were T cells, B-cell-depleted T cells, or PBMCs; the material itself was cDNA or gDNA.

Sequenced by immunoSEQ multiplex PCR; TCRdb stores in-frame clones only, minus some. This sample carries 180,000 or so clones, roughly 84% of them seen once, and the ten largest clones take about 2.7%. The CDR3 length is 13 residues. V was clipped by 5 bases and J by 5 bases, with 12 bases between them. The chain recombines TRBV12-3 or TRBV12-4 with TRBJ2-5; no clear D. The sequencing input was peripheral blood. This clonotype originated in a human donor with acute or convalescent COVID-19. The donor label of this sample is uncertain. The CDR3 loop is CASSPLLWETQYF. The CDR3 DNA is TGTGCCAGCAGTCCTCTACTCTGGGAGACCCAGTACTTC.